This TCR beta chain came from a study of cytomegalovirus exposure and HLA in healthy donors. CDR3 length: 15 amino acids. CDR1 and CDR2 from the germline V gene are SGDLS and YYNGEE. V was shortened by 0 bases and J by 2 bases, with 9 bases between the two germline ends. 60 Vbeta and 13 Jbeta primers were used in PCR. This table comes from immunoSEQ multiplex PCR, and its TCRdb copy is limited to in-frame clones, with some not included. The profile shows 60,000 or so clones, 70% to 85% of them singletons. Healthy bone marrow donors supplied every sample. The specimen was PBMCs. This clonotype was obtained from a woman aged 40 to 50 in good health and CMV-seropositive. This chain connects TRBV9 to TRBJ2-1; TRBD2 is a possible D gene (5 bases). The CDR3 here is CASSVAPGTYNEQFF. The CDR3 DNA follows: TGTGCCAGCAGCGTAGCGCCCGGGACCTACAATGAGCAGTTCTTC. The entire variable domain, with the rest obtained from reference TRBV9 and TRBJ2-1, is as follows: DSGVTQTPKHLITATGQRVTLRCSPRSGDLSVYWYQQSLDQGLQFLIQYYNGEERAKGNILERFSAQQFPDLHSELNLSSLELGDSALYFCASSVAPGTYNEQFFGPGTRLTVL.